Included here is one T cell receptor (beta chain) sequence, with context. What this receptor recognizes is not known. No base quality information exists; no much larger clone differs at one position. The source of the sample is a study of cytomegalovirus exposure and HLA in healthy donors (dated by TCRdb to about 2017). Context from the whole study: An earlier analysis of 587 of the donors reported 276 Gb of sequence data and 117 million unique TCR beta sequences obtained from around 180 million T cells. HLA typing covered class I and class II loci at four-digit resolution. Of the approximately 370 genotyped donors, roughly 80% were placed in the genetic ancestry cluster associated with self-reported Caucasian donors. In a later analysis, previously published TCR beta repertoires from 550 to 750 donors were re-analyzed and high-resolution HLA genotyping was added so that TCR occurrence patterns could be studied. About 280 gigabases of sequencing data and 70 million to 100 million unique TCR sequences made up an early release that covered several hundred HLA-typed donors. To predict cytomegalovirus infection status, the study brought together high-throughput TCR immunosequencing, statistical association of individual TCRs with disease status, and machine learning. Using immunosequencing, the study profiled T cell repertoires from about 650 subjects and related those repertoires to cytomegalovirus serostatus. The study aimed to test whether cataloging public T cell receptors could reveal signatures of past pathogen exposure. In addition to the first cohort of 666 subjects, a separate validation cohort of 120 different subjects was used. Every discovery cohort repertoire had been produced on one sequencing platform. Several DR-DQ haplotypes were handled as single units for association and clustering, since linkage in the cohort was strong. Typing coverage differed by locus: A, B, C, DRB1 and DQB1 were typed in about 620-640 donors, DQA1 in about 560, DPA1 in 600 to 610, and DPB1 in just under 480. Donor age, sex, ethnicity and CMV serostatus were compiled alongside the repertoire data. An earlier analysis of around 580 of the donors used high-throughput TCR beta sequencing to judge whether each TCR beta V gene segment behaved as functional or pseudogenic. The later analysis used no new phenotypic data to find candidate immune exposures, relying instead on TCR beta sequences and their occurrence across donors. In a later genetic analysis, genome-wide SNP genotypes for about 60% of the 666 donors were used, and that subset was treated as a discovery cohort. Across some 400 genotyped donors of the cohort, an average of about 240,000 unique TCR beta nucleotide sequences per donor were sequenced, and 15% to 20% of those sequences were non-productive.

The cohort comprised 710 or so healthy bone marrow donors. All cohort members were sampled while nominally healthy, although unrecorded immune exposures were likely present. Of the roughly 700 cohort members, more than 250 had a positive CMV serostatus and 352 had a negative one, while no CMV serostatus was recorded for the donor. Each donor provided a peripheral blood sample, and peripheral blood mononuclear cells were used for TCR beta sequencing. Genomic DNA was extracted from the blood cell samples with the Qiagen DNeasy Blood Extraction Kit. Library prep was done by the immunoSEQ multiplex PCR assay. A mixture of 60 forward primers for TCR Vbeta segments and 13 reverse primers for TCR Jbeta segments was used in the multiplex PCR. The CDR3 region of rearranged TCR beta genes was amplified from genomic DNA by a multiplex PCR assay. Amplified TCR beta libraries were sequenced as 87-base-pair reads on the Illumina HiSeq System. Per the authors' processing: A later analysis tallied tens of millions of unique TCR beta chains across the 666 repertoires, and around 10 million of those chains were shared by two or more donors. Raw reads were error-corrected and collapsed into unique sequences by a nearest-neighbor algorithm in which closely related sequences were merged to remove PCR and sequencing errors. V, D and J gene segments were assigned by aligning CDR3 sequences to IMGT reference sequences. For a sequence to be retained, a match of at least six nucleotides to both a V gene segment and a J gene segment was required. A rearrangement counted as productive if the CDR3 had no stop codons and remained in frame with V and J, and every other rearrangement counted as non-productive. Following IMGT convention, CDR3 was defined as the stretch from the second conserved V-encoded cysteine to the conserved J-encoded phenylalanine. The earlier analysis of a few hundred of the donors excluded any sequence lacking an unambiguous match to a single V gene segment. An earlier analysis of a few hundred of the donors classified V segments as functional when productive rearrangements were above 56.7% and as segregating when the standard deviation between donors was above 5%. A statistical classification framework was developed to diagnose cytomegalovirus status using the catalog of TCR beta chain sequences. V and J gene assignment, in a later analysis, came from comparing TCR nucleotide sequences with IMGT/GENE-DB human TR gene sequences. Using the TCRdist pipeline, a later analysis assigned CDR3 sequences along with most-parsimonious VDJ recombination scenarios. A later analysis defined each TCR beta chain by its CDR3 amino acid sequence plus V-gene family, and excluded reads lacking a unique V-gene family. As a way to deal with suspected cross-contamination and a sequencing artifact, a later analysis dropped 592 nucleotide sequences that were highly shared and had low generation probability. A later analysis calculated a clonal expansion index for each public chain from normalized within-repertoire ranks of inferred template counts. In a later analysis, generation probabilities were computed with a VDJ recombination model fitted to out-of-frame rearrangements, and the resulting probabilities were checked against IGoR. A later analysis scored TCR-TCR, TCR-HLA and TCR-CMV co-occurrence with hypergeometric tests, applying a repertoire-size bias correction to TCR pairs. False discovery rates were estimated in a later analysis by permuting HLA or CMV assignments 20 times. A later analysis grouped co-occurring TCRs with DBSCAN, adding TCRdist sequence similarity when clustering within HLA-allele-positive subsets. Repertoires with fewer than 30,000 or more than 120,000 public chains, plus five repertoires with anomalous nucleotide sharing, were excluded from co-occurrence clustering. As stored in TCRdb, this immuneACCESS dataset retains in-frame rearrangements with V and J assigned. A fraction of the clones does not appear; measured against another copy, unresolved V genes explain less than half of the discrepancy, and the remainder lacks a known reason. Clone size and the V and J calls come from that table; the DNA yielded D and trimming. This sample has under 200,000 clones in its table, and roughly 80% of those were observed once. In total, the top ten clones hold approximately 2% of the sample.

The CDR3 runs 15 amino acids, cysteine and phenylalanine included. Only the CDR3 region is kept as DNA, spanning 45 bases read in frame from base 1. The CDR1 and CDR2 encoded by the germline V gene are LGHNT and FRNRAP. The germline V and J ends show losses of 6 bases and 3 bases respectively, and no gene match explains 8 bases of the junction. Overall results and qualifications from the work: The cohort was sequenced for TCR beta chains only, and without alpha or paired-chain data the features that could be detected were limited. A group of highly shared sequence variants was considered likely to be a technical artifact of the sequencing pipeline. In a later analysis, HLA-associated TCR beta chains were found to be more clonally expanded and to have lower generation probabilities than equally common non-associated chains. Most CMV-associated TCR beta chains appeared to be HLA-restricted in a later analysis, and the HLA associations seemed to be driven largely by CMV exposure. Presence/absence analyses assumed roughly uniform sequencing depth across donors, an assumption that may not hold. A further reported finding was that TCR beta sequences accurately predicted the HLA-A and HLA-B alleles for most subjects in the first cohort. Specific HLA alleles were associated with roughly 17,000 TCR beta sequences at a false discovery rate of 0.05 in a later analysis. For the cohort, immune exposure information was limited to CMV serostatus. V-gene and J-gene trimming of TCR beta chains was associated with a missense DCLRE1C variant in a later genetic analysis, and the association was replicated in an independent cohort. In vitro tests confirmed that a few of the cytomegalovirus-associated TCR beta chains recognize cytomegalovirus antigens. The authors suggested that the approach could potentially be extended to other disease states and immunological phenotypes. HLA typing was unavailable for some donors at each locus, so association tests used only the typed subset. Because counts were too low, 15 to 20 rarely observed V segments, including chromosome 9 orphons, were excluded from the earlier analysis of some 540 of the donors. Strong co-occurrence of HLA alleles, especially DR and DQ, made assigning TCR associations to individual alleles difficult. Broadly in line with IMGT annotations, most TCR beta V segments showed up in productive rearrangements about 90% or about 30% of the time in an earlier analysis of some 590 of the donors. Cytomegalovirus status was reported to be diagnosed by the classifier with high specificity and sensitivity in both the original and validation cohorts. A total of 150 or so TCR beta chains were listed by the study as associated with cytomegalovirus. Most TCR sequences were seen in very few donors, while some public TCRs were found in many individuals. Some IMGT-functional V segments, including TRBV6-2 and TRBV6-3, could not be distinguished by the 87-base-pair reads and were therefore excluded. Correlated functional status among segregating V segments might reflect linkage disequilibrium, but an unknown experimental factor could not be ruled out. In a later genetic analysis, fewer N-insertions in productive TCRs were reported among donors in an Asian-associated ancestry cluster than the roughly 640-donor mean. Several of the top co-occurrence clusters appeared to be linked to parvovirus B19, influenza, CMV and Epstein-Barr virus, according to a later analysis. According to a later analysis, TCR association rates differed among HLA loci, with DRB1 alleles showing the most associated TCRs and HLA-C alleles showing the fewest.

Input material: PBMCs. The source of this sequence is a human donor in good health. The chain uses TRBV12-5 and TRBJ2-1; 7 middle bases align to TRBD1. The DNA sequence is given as TGTGCTAGTGGCCGCCGGGACAGCCTCTACAATGAGCAGTTCTTC. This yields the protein CASGRRDSLYNEQFF. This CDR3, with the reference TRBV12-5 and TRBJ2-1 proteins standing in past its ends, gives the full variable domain DARVTQTPRHKVTEMGQEVTMRCQPILGHNTVFWYRQTMMQGLELLAYFRNRAPLDDSGMPKDRFSAEMPDATLATLKIQPSEPRDSAVYFCASGRRDSLYNEQFFGPGTRLTVL.